This T cell receptor beta chain was captured by sequencing in a study of early stage breast cancer tumors. This clone was recorded a few times. Germline V gives CDR1 MNHEY, CDR2 SVGAGI. V gave up 5 bases and J gave up 2 bases, with 9 bases separating them. The CDR3 has 13 amino acids. The protocol was immunoSEQ multiplex PCR, while the TCRdb copy is restricted to in-frame clones and leaves out a portion. The sample includes tens of thousands of clones, roughly 78% of them seen just once. The chain employs TRBV6-5 and TRBJ1-2; D is unclear. The receptor comes from a person in their forties with breast cancer. The sample was blood. The CDR3 spells CASSPDGNYGYTF. The CDR3 nucleotides read TGTGCCAGCAGTCCAGACGGGAACTATGGCTACACCTTC.